Here is one T cell receptor beta chain with its context. This entry comes from a study of control samples from healthy donors and cancer patients. Measured with immunoSEQ multiplex PCR; TCRdb has only the in-frame clones, and not every one. The table records about 34,000 clones, 85% to 90% of them present only once. From germline, CDR1 is SGHNT and CDR2 YENEEA. The CDR3 is 15 amino acids. Trimming pared 5 bases from V and 0 bases from J, leaving 10 bases between. The chain employs TRBV11-3 and TRBJ2-2; maybe TRBD2 (6 bases). The sample taken for sequencing was PBMCs. The TCR sequence derives from a woman in her forties with lung cancer. CDR3 protein: CASSPRGTNTGELFF. Written as DNA, the CDR3 is TGTGCCAGCAGCCCCCGCGGGACGAACACCGGGGAGCTGTTTTTT. Based on the CDR3 plus reference TRBV11-3 and TRBJ2-2, the full variable domain is EAGVVQSPRYKIIEKKQPVAFWCNPISGHNTLYWYLQNLGQGPELLIRYENEEAVDDSQLPKDRFSAERLKGVDSTLKIQPAELGDSAVYLCASSPRGTNTGELFFGEGSRLTVL.